Each of the 27 T cell receptor beta chains below was sequenced from the same sample in a study of T cell responses to AZD1222 COVID-19 vaccine. Profiling relied on immunoSEQ multiplex PCR, and the TCRdb table lists in-frame clones only, not all of them. The repertoire holds some 200,000 clones, with approximately 89% as singletons. The sample here was peripheral blood, taken 28 days after the second AZD1222 dose. The receptors come from an adult who received the AZD1222 COVID-19 vaccine.

The chain has TRBV11-3 and TRBJ2-3; TRBD2 agrees at 13 bases. V lost 4 bases, J lost 11 bases, and 6 bases stayed unmatched. Germline CDR1 SGHNT, CDR2 YENEEA. This CDR3 comprises 14 residues. The chain's CDR3 is CASSSRTSGSMQYF. The CDR3 coding sequence is TGTGCCAGCAGCTCCAGGACTAGCGGGAGTATGCAGTATTTT.

The chain carries TRBV28 and TRBJ1-1; no clear D. The ends were cut back, 5 bases at V and 1 base at J, with 11 bases in the middle. The CDR3 has 14 amino acids. Germline CDR1 and CDR2: MDHEN and SYDVKM. DNA of the CDR3: TGTGCCAGCAGTCTGGCCCCATCGAACACTGAAGCTTTCTTT. Its translation is CASSLAPSNTEAFF.

The J gene is TRBJ1-5, the V gene TRBV7-8; possibly TRBD1 for D (6 bases). The CDR3 sequence is 15 residues long. V lost 3 bases to trimming and J lost 1 base, with 10 bases between them. Looked up from germline, CDR1 is SGHVS and CDR2 is FQNEAQ. The CDR3 reads CASSFRGGSNQPQHF. Here the CDR3 DNA reads TGTGCCAGCAGCTTCAGGGGTGGGAGCAATCAGCCCCAGCATTTT.

The J gene is TRBJ1-2, the V gene TRBV19; 7 bases fit TRBD1. CDR1 is LNHDA, CDR2 SQIVND, per germline (reference sequence). The junction had 9 bases not matched to a gene; V was cut back by 7 bases and J by 4 bases. There are 14 residues in the CDR3. CDR3 sequence: CASNPTGTAYGYTF. CDR3 in DNA: TGTGCCAGTAATCCAACCGGGACAGCCTATGGCTACACCTTC.

This clone occurred once. The chain has TRBV19 and TRBJ1-1, with D uncertain. The CDR3 spans 12 residues. Trimming removed 7 bases from V and 10 bases from J, with 16 bases in between. The V gene's germline CDR1 is LNHDA and CDR2 SQIVND (reference sequence). The CDR3: CASTIDGSRAFF. DNA of the CDR3: TGTGCCAGTACCATTGACGGGTCTAGAGCTTTCTTT.

This chain uses TRBV7-8 with TRBJ2-7; D might be TRBD2 (5 bases). Germline lookup yields CDR1 SGHVS and CDR2 FQNEAQ. CDR3 length equals 14 residues. CDR3 sequence (DNA): TGTGCCAGCAGCTTAGGACCGGAAAGCGGCGGAGAGCGTGTC. Translated, it gives CASSLGPESGGERV.

The gene calls are TRBV7-2 and TRBJ1-1, with D tentatively TRBD1 (5 bases). This CDR3 is 14 amino acids long. The germline V gene has CDR1 SGHTA and CDR2 FQGNSA. V shed 4 bases and J shed 4 bases, with 13 bases lying between them. The CDR3 coding sequence is TGTGCCAGCAGCTGGGACCCGGGAGGCACTGAAGCTTTCTTT. Its translation is CASSWDPGGTEAFF.

The chain recombines TRBV5-1 with TRBJ2-2; D is unresolved. Germline V gene sequence: CDR1 SGHRS, CDR2 YFSETQ. V gave up 2 bases and J gave up 3 bases, with 2 bases separating them. CDR3 size: 12 residues. The CDR3 sequence: CASSLDTGELFF. The DNA for the CDR3 is TGCGCCAGCAGCTTAGACACCGGGGAGCTGTTTTTT.

The CDR3 DNA is TGTGCCAGCAGCCTCGAGGGCGGGCCGGGGTACGAGCAGTACTTC. This translates into CASSLEGGPGYEQYF. The rearrangement links TRBV7-3 to TRBJ2-7, with a weak D call TRBD2 (5 bases). CDR1 is SGHTA and CDR2 is FQGTGA in the germline V gene. V was trimmed by 5 bases and J by 4 bases, leaving 18 bases between them. The CDR3 is made up of 15 amino acids. Complete variable domain (other parts from reference TRBV7-3 and TRBJ2-7): GAGVSQTPSNKVTEKGKYVELRCDPISGHTALYWYRQSLGQGPEFLIYFQGTGAADDSGLPNDRFFAVRPEGSVSTLKIQRTERGDSAVYLCASSLEGGPGYEQYFGPGTRLTVT.

This clone was detected only once. V and J are TRBV6-5 and TRBJ1-5; TRBD1 matches 7 bases. The CDR3 length is 15 residues. The ends lost 6 bases at V and 0 bases at J; junction bases unmatched: 5. Germline V gives CDR1 MNHEY, CDR2 SVGAGI. CDR3 nucleotides: TGTGCCAGCAGCCTGACAGGGTATAGCAATCAGCCCCAGCATTTT. It yields the protein CASSLTGYSNQPQHF.

This clone was detected ten times or more. Other DNA sequences in this sample translate to the same CDR3. The V gene is TRBV12-3 or TRBV12-4, the J gene TRBJ2-3; a weak D match, TRBD2 (6 bases). CDR3 size: 12 residues. The V and J ends lost 5 bases and 3 bases respectively, with 6 bases between them. CDR3 nucleotides: TGTGCCAGCAGTCGGGGGACAGATACGCAGTATTTT. Translating gives CASSRGTDTQYF.

The chain joins TRBV7-2 to TRBJ2-7; no clear D gene. The V end was cut by 4 bases, the J end by 4 bases, with 11 bases between. The V gene's germline CDR1 is SGHTA and CDR2 FQGNSA. The CDR3 has 13 amino acids. The CDR3 nucleotides are TGTGCCAGCAGCTCCCCCTTTGAGTACGAGCAGTACTTC. Encoded protein: CASSSPFEYEQYF.

The CDR3 spells CASSRSSNQPQHF. Here the CDR3 DNA reads TGTGCCAGCAGCCGAAGTAGCAATCAGCCCCAGCATTTT. This sequence joins TRBV9 and TRBJ1-5; D unclear. CDR1 and CDR2 from the germline V gene are SGDLS and YYNGEE. The CDR3 spans 13 residues. The germline V and J ends were trimmed by 4 bases and 0 bases, with 5 bases remaining between them.

CDR3 in amino acids: CASSMDRGRVEQYF. The CDR3 region has the DNA TGTGCCAGCAGTATGGACAGGGGGCGAGTCGAGCAGTACTTC. This rearrangement joins TRBV6-5 to TRBJ2-7; 11 bases agree with TRBD1. The junction had 6 bases not matched to a gene; V was cut back by 5 bases and J by 6 bases. Germline V gives CDR1 MNHEY, CDR2 SVGAGI. The CDR3 contains 14 residues.

There are a few counts of this clone. The V gene is TRBV18, the J gene TRBJ2-6; D is undetermined. Trimming stripped 2 bases from V and 2 bases from J, with 16 bases between. The CDR3 is made up of 18 amino acids. Germline V gene sequence: CDR1 KGHSH, CDR2 LQKENI. This CDR3 is CASSPNGPGSPGANVLTF. The CDR3 bases are TGTGCCAGCTCACCAAATGGGCCCGGGTCCCCTGGGGCCAACGTCCTGACTTTC.

The CDR3 spells CASSLDMNEQFF. The CDR3 nucleotides are TGTGCCAGCAGCTTAGATATGAATGAGCAGTTCTTC. V and J are TRBV11-3 and TRBJ2-1, with unresolved D. V was clipped by 0 bases and J by 7 bases, with 4 bases between them. Germline CDR1 SGHNT, CDR2 YENEEA. CDR3 length: 12 amino acids.

This chain joins TRBV15 and TRBJ1-2, with TRBD1 matching over 7 bases. Germline CDR1 and CDR2: LNHNV and YYDKDF (reference sequence). There are 15 residues in the CDR3. Trimming at V came to 1 base and at J to 3 bases, leaving 5 bases not matched to a gene. DNA of the CDR3: TGTGCCACCAGCAGAGGGGGACAGCGGTACTATGGCTACACCTTC. Translated, it gives CATSRGGQRYYGYTF. Filled out from reference TRBV15 and TRBJ1-2, the complete variable domain reads DAMVIQNPRYQVTQFGKPVTLSCSQTLNHNVMYWYQQKSSQAPKLLFHYYDKDFNNEADTPDNFQSRRPNTSFCFLDIRSPGLGDTAMYLCATSRGGQRYYGYTFGSGTRLTVV.

The J gene is TRBJ2-7, the V gene TRBV11-1; the D gene is possibly TRBD1 (6 bases). From germline, CDR1 is SGHAT and CDR2 FQDESV (reference sequence). The CDR3 has 16 residues. The V end lost 0 bases, the J end lost 0 bases, and 12 bases lay between the germline ends. CDR3 nucleotides: TGTGCCAGCAGCTTAGCAGCCGCAGGGGTCTCCTACGAGCAGTACTTC. It codes for CASSLAAAGVSYEQYF.

The rearrangement links TRBV19 to TRBJ1-2, with D possibly matching TRBD1 (6 bases). CDR1 and CDR2 (germline): LNHDA, SQIVND (reference sequence). V was pared by 6 bases and J by 1 base, with 15 bases between. The CDR3 length is 15 residues. Here the CDR3 reads CASSHSGGSNYGYTF. The CDR3 nucleotides are TGTGCCAGTAGCCATTCCGGGGGCAGTAACTATGGCTACACCTTC. The full variable domain, rest sourced from reference TRBV19 and TRBJ1-2, is DGGITQSPKYLFRKEGQNVTLSCEQNLNHDAMYWYRQDPGQGLRLIYYSQIVNDFQKGDIAEGYSVSREKKESFPLTVTSAQKNPTAFYLCASSHSGGSNYGYTFGSGTRLTVV.

The J gene is TRBJ2-1, the V gene TRBV29-1; 9 positions match TRBD2. V dropped 6 bases and J dropped 8; count of bases not matched to a gene: 5. The CDR3 consists of 12 residues. Germline values: CDR1 SQVTM, CDR2 ANQGSEA. DNA of the CDR3: TGCAGCGTGCAAAGCGGGAGGTATGAGCAGTTCTTC. It is translated as CSVQSGRYEQFF.

The chain has TRBV6-6 and TRBJ1-2, with D possibly matching TRBD1 (6 bases). The CDR3 covers 12 residues. V lost 3 bases to trimming and J lost 7 bases, with 9 bases between them. Germline-derived CDR1 and CDR2 are MNHNY and SVGAGI (reference sequence). The CDR3 DNA reads TGTGCCAGCAGTTATAAAGGGGGTGGCTACACCTTC. This encodes CASSYKGGGYTF.

The rearrangement links TRBV6-5 to TRBJ2-4, with D perhaps TRBD1 (5 bases). Trimming removed 7 bases at V and 3 bases at J, with 10 bases between. Looked up from germline, CDR1 is MNHEY and CDR2 is SVGAGI. The CDR3 spans 13 residues. The CDR3: CASNGHHKNIQYF. CDR3 sequence (DNA): TGTGCCAGCAACGGACATCACAAAAACATTCAGTACTTC.

The V gene is TRBV4-1, the J gene TRBJ2-7; TRBD1 matches 12 bases. The CDR3 length is 15 residues. Trimming took 5 bases from V and 4 from J; bases not matched to a gene: 6. Looked up from germline, CDR1 is MGHRA and CDR2 is YSYEKL. Written as DNA, the CDR3 is TGCGCCAGCAGCTCCCGGGACAGGGGGCTTTACGAGCAGTACTTC. Protein: CASSSRDRGLYEQYF.

The chain couples TRBV23-1 to TRBJ1-2; no definite D call. TRBV23-1 is recorded as an ORF, its role being uncertain. The V gene lost 3 bases and the J gene lost 7 bases, with 12 bases spanning the gap. The CDR3 consists of 13 residues. The CDR3 here is CASSHWVGPGYTF. The CDR3 DNA reads TGCGCCAGCAGTCACTGGGTAGGTCCTGGCTACACCTTC.

J is TRBJ1-2 and V is TRBV5-5; D is unresolved. Looked up from germline, CDR1 is SGHKS and CDR2 is YYEKEE (reference sequence). The length of the CDR3 is 13 residues. V was trimmed by 6 bases and J by 4 bases, leaving 13 bases between them. CDR3 protein: CASNLAAGYGYTF. The CDR3 coding sequence is TGTGCCAGCAACCTTGCAGCTGGCTATGGCTACACCTTC.

This clone was counted once. The CDR3 DNA sequence: TGTGCCAGCAGTGAAGCAGGATACAGGAGCAATCAGCCCCAGCATTTT. Translating it yields CASSEAGYRSNQPQHF. The V call is TRBV2, the J call TRBJ1-5; perhaps TRBD1 as D (5 bases). Germline V lookup: CDR1 SNHLY, CDR2 FYNNEI. This CDR3 has 16 residues. Trimming removed 0 bases at V and 1 base at J, with 10 bases between.

V usage is TRBV4-1 and J usage is TRBJ1-3; D call uncertain. The germline CDR1 and CDR2 sequences are MGHRA and YSYEKL. V was cut by 1 base and J by 0 bases, with 4 bases left in between. The CDR3 length is 14 residues. CDR3 DNA: TGCGCCAGCAGCCAAGGTGCCTCTGGAAACACCATATATTTT. Its protein product is CASSQGASGNTIYF.